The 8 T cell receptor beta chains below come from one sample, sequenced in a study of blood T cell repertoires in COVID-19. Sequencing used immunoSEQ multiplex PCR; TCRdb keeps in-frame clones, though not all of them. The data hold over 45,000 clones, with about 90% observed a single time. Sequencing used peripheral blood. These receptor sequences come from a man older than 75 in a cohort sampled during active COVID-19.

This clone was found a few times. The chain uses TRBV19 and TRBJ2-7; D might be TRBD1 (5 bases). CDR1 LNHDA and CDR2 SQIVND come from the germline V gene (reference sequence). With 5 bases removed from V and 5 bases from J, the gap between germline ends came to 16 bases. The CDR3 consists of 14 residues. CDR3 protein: CASSVGSSGHEQYF. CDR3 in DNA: TGTGCCAGTAGTGTAGGGTCCTCAGGGCACGAGCAGTACTTC.

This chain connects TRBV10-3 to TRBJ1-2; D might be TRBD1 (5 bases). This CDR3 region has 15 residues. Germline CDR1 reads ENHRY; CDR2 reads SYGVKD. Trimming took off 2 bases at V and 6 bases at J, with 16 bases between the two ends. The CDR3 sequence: CAISENLAGVDGYTF. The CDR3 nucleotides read TGTGCCATCAGTGAGAACCTCGCGGGGGTGGATGGCTACACCTTC.

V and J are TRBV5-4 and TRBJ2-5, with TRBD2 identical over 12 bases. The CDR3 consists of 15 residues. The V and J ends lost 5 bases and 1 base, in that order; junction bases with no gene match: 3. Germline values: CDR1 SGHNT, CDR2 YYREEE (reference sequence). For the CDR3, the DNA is TGTGCCAGCAGTCAGACTAGCGGGAGCCAAGAGACCCAGTACTTC. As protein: CASSQTSGSQETQYF.

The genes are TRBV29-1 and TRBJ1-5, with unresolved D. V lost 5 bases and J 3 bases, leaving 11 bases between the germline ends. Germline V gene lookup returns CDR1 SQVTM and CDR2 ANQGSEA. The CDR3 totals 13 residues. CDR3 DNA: TGCAGCGTTACACTCGGGGTCAATCAGCCCCAGCATTTT. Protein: CSVTLGVNQPQHF.

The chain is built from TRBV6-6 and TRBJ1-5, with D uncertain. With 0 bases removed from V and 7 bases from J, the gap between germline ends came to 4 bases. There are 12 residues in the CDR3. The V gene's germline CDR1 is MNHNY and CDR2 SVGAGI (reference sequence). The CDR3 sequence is CASSYSLQPQHF. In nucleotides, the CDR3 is TGTGCCAGCAGTTACTCCCTACAGCCCCAGCATTTT.

The CDR3 bases are TGTGCCAGCAGCGTAGCTGTTAGCGGGAGGTCCGCAGATACGCAGTATTTT. Translating it yields CASSVAVSGRSADTQYF. The V and J genes are TRBV9 and TRBJ2-3, with 10 bases aligning to TRBD2. V lost 0 bases and J lost 4; bases outside the gene matches: 8. The CDR3 has 17 residues. Germline assignment: CDR1 SGDLS and CDR2 YYNGEE.

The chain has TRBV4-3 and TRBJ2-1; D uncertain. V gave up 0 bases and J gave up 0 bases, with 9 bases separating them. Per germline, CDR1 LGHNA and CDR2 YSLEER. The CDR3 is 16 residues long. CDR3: CASSQDPGTSYNEQFF. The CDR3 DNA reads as TGCGCCAGCAGCCAAGATCCGGGTACCTCCTACAATGAGCAGTTCTTC.

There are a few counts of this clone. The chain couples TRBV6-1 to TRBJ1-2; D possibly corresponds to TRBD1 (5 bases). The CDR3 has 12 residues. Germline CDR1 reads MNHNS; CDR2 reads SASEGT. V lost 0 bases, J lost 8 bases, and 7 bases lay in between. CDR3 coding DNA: TGTGCCAGCAGTGAAGCAGGGGAAGGCTACACCTTC. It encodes CASSEAGEGYTF.